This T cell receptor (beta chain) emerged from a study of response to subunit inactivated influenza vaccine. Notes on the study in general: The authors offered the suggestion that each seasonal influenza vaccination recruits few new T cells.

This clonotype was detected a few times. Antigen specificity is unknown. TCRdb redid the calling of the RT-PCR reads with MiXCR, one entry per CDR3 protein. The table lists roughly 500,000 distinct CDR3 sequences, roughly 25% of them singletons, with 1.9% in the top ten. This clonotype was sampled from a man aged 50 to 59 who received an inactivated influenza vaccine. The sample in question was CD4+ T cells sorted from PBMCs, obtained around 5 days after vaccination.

Here the CDR3 reads CASSSHPSRGPYNEQFF. DNA for the CDR3: TGTGCCAGCAGTTCCCATCCTAGCCGGGGGCCATACAATGAGCAGTTCTTC. The chain links TRBV6-5 to TRBJ2-1, with D perhaps TRBD1 or TRBD2 (6 bases each). The CDR3 is made up of 17 amino acids. V was pared by 4 bases and J by 4 bases, with 20 bases between. CDR1 and CDR2 (germline): MNHEY, SVGAGI.